This T cell receptor (beta chain) was retrieved from a study of OX40 agonist ivuxolimab in advanced cancers. About the research overall: Patients received ivuxolimab, an intravenous treatment, every 2 weeks at 0.01 to 10 mg/kg. Patients enrolled in dose escalation were diagnosed with hepatocellular carcinoma, melanoma, renal cell or head and neck cancer.

Produced via immunoSEQ multiplex PCR; TCRdb's table is partial and in-frame only. Among roughly 77,000 clones listed, 85% to 95% were seen once. This CDR3 region has 15 residues. The germline CDR1 and CDR2 sequences are SGDLS and YYNGEE. V lost 0 bases to trimming and J lost 6 bases; unmatched junction nucleotides: 6. Findings of the study overall: Clonal expansion by week 6 occurred in CD4+ and CD8+ blood T cells (at 0.1 to 3.0 mg/kg).

The cohort excluded patients with autoimmune disease history or systemic immunosuppression. On this clone: Its antigen is unidentified.

The material sequenced was CD4+ or CD8+ T cells sorted from blood, taken in a trial of the OX40 agonist ivuxolimab. The chain employs TRBV9 and TRBJ1-5, with TRBD1 matching over 7 bases. The origin of this receptor is an adult with an advanced solid tumor such as melanoma, head and neck, liver or kidney cancer. CDR3 nucleotide sequence: TGTGCCAGCAGCGTAGCAGGGGGAGTGGGTCAGCCCCAGCATTTT. This translates into CASSVAGGVGQPQHF.